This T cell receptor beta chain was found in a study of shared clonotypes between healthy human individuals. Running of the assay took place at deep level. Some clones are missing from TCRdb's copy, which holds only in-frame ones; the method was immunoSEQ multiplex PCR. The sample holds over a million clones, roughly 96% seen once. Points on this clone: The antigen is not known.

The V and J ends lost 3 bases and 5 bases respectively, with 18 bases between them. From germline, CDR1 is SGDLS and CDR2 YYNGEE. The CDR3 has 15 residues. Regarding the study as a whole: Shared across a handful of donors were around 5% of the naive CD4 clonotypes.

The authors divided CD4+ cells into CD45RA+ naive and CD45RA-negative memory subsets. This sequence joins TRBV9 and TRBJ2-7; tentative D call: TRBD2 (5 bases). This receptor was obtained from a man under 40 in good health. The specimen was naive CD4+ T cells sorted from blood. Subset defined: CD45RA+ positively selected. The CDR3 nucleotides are TGTGCCAGCAGCGCTTCGCAATCTGGGAGCCACGAGCAGTACTTC. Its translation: CASSASQSGSHEQYF.